The next 21 T cell receptor beta chains were all read from a single sample in a study of blood T cell repertoires in COVID-19. Data came from immunoSEQ multiplex PCR; TCRdb stores just in-frame clones and leaves some out. The profile covers some 200,000 clones, with about 85% appearing a single time and approximately 12% taken by the ten largest. Material for sequencing was peripheral blood. Every receptor here comes from a woman under 30 who had recovered from COVID-19.

For this clone: A read error may produce the germline difference seen at one junction end. The chain has TRBV12-3 or TRBV12-4 and TRBJ2-7; 7 bases fit TRBD1. This CDR3 spans 13 amino acids. The DNA for the CDR3 is TGTGCCAGCAGCTTAGGAACAGGGGACGAGCAGTACTTC. Translation: CASSLGTGDEQYF.

The chain couples TRBV30 to TRBJ2-7; 8 positions agree with TRBD2. CDR1 is GTSNPN, CDR2 SVGIG, per germline (reference sequence). The V and J ends lost 0 bases and 5 bases, in that order; junction bases with no gene match: 9. This CDR3 has 15 residues. As DNA, the CDR3 is TGTGCCTGGAGTGTACAGTTGAGCGGGAGCGACGAGCAGTACTTC. Its protein product is CAWSVQLSGSDEQYF.

This chain joins TRBV2 and TRBJ1-5, with a possible D match to TRBD1 (5 bases). Germline assignment: CDR1 SNHLY and CDR2 FYNNEI. The CDR3 consists of 15 residues. V was clipped by 2 bases and J by 7 bases, with 15 bases between them. CDR3: CASSELARGHQPQHF. CDR3 nucleotide sequence: TGTGCCAGCAGTGAATTGGCGCGGGGCCACCAGCCCCAGCATTTT.

This clone appeared a single time. J is TRBJ1-6 and V is TRBV9; D is possibly TRBD1 (5 bases). Germline lookup yields CDR1 SGDLS and CDR2 YYNGEE. This CDR3 has 15 residues. Trimming left V 1 base short and J 10 bases short, with 15 bases between. The CDR3 nucleotides are TGTGCCAGCAGCGTATTGGAGGGGAAGGGCTCACCCCTCCACTTT. Protein sequence: CASSVLEGKGSPLHF.

The chain links TRBV7-2 to TRBJ2-2, with unresolved D. The germline V gene has CDR1 SGHTA and CDR2 FQGNSA. V lost 1 base and J 5 bases, leaving 11 bases between the germline ends. The CDR3 contains 15 residues. The CDR3 sequence is CASSLDPGGTGELFF. DNA of the CDR3: TGTGCCAGCAGCTTAGATCCCGGCGGAACCGGGGAGCTGTTTTTT.

In its sample, this clone was seen once. The chain couples TRBV4-2 to TRBJ2-3; 8 bases align to TRBD1. Germline-derived CDR1 and CDR2 are LGHNA and YNFKEQ. The CDR3 loop spans 18 amino acids. Unmatched junction bases numbered 15, after V lost 1 base and J lost 6 bases. CDR3 nucleotides: TGTGCCAGCAGCCAAGTCCAAACCACAGGGGGTGGATATGATACGCAGTATTTT. It yields the protein CASSQVQTTGGGYDTQYF.

This chain uses TRBV5-6 with TRBJ1-6; no clear D. V shed 5 bases and J shed 6 bases, with 6 bases lying between them. The CDR3 length is 12 residues. CDR1 and CDR2 from the germline V gene are SGHDT and YYEEEE. CDR3 loop: CASRGLNSPLHF. The DNA for the CDR3 is TGTGCCAGCAGGGGCCTTAATTCACCCCTCCACTTT.

This sequence joins TRBV19 and TRBJ2-7; TRBD2 matches 13 bases. The CDR3 runs 15 residues. The trim removed 5 bases at V and 3 bases at J, leaving 4 bases unmatched. The V gene's germline CDR1 is LNHDA and CDR2 SQIVND (reference sequence). This CDR3 reads CASSRGLAGLYEQYF. The CDR3 nucleotides read TGTGCCAGTAGTCGGGGACTAGCGGGACTCTACGAGCAGTACTTC. Complete variable domain (other parts from reference TRBV19 and TRBJ2-7): DGGITQSPKYLFRKEGQNVTLSCEQNLNHDAMYWYRQDPGQGLRLIYYSQIVNDFQKGDIAEGYSVSREKKESFPLTVTSAQKNPTAFYLCASSRGLAGLYEQYFGPGTRLTVT.

The chain couples TRBV13 to TRBJ2-1; TRBD2 matches at 7 bases. Trimming cost V 5 bases and J 6 bases; bases outside gene matches: 4. The CDR3 extends over 13 amino acids. The germline CDR1 and CDR2 sequences are PRHDT and FYEKMQ (reference sequence). The CDR3 loop is CASSPLAANEQFF. The DNA for the CDR3 is TGTGCCAGCAGCCCCCTAGCGGCCAATGAGCAGTTCTTC. Together with reference TRBV13 and TRBJ2-1, the CDR3 gives the full variable domain: AAGVIQSPRHLIKEKRETATLKCYPIPRHDTVYWYQQGPGQDPQFLISFYEKMQSDKGSIPDRFSAQQFSDYHSELNMSSLELGDSALYFCASSPLAANEQFFGPGTRLTVL.

The chain combines TRBV28 with TRBJ2-3; the match to TRBD2 covers 8 bases. The V gene's germline CDR1 is MDHEN and CDR2 SYDVKM. The ends lost 3 bases at V and 6 bases at J; junction bases unmatched: 14. The CDR3 sequence is 17 residues long. CDR3 sequence: CASSFPSGGGDRDTQYF. DNA of the CDR3: TGTGCCAGCAGTTTTCCCAGCGGGGGCGGGGACCGTGATACGCAGTATTTT. Combining the CDR3 with reference TRBV28 and TRBJ2-3 gives the whole variable domain DVKVTQSSRYLVKRTGEKVFLECVQDMDHENMFWYRQDPGLGLRLIYFSYDVKMKEKGDIPEGYSVSREKKERFSLILESASTNQTSMYLCASSFPSGGGDRDTQYFGPGTRLTVL.

The chain is built from TRBV6-5 and TRBJ1-1; D ambiguous. Germline CDR1 reads MNHEY; CDR2 reads SVGAGI. This CDR3 spans 13 amino acids. Trimming pared 7 bases from V and 3 bases from J, leaving 12 bases between. This chain's CDR3 is CASTLGRDTEAFF. The CDR3 DNA follows: TGTGCCAGCACCTTGGGGAGAGACACTGAAGCTTTCTTT.

The chain carries TRBV12-3 or TRBV12-4 and TRBJ1-1; D is undetermined. The CDR3 contains 13 residues. Between the trimmed V and J ends, which lost 7 bases and 1 base, there was a span of 10 bases. DNA of the CDR3: TGTGCCAGCACCCCCCGCGCGAACACTGAAGCTTTCTTT. Its translation: CASTPRANTEAFF.

This clone was found once. The V gene is TRBV5-4, the J gene TRBJ2-7, with 7 bases matching TRBD2. CDR1 SGHNT and CDR2 YYREEE come from the germline V gene (reference sequence). The CDR3 loop spans 15 amino acids. V lost 5 bases to trimming and J lost 3 bases; unmatched junction nucleotides: 11. For the CDR3, the DNA is TGTGCCAGCAGTCCAAGCGCGGGAGAGGGCTACGAGCAGTACTTC. Its protein product is CASSPSAGEGYEQYF.

The gene calls are TRBV6-5 and TRBJ2-5; D might be TRBD1 (5 bases). This CDR3 has 13 residues. Germline CDR1 MNHEY, CDR2 SVGAGI. V lost 9 bases and J 0 bases, leaving 11 bases between the germline ends. CDR3 nucleotides: TGTGCCAGTCGCAGGGTTTACCAAGAGACCCAGTACTTC. Its translation: CASRRVYQETQYF.

This sequence joins TRBV9 and TRBJ1-4, with TRBD1 matching 9 bases. Germline CDR1 SGDLS, CDR2 YYNGEE. This CDR3 contains 18 residues. V trimming: 4 bases; J trimming: 6 bases; junction bases outside the gene matches: 16. CDR3 in amino acids: CASSSGSGQGFGDEKLFF. For the CDR3, the DNA is TGTGCCAGCAGCTCAGGTTCGGGACAGGGCTTTGGGGATGAAAAACTGTTTTTT.

The V gene is TRBV2, the J gene TRBJ2-7, with no clear D. CDR1 and CDR2 (germline): SNHLY, FYNNEI. This CDR3 has 11 residues. With 8 bases removed from V and 4 bases from J, the gap between germline ends came to 9 bases. The CDR3 region has the DNA TGTGCCAGCCACAGTAATTACGAGCAGTACTTC. Its protein is CASHSNYEQYF.

V gene TRBV5-4 combines with J gene TRBJ1-6; 7 nucleotides agree with TRBD1. The CDR3 is 16 residues long. Germline V gene data show CDR1 as SGHNT and CDR2 as YYREEE (reference sequence). Trimming took 7 bases from V and 8 from J; bases not matched to a gene: 15. CDR3 sequence: CASRGGQGVLYSPLHF. The CDR3, as DNA: TGTGCCAGCCGGGGGGGGCAGGGGGTTCTTTATTCACCCCTCCACTTT.

V usage is TRBV6-1 and J usage is TRBJ2-3; D uncertain. The V and J ends lost 0 bases and 0 bases respectively, with 13 bases between them. Looked up from germline, CDR1 is MNHNS and CDR2 is SASEGT. The CDR3 totals 17 residues. The CDR3 is CASSEALRSTSTDTQYF. The CDR3 region has the DNA TGTGCCAGCAGTGAAGCGCTTCGATCAACTAGCACAGATACGCAGTATTTT.

This CDR3 reads CASSQWGRPTDTQYF. DNA of the CDR3: TGTGCCAGCAGCCAATGGGGCAGACCCACAGATACGCAGTATTTT. This rearrangement joins TRBV14 to TRBJ2-3; D is perhaps TRBD1 (5 bases). The CDR3 covers 15 residues. From germline, CDR1 is SGHDN and CDR2 FVKESK. The V gene lost 2 bases and the J gene lost 2 bases, with 11 bases spanning the gap.

This chain uses TRBV7-2 with TRBJ2-1, with 10 bases matching TRBD2. Per germline, CDR1 SGHTA and CDR2 FQGNSA. V shed 3 bases, J shed 6 bases, and the junction held 5 bases outside the gene matches. There are 15 residues in the CDR3. CDR3 amino acids: CASSFRLAGPNEQFF. The CDR3, as DNA: TGTGCCAGCAGCTTCCGACTAGCGGGCCCCAATGAGCAGTTCTTC.

This chain joins TRBV18 and TRBJ2-2, with 10 bases that match TRBD1. Germline V gene sequence: CDR1 KGHSH, CDR2 LQKENI. J gave up 3 bases and V 2 bases, and 3 bases lay outside the gene matches. CDR3 length: 16 amino acids. The CDR3: CASSPFGTGDTGELFF. The CDR3 region has the DNA TGTGCCAGCTCACCATTTGGGACAGGGGACACCGGGGAGCTGTTTTTT.